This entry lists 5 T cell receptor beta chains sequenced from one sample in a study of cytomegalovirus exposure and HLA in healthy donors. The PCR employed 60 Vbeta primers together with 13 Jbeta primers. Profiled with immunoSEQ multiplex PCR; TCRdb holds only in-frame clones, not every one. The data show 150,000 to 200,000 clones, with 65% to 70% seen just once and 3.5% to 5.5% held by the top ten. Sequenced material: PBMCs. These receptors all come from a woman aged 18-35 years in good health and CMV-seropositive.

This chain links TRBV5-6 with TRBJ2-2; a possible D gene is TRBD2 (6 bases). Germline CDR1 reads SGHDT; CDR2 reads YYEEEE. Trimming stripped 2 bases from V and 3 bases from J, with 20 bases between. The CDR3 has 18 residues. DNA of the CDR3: TGTGCCAGCAGCTTACGGATCTGGGATTGGGGGGACACCGGGGAGCTGTTTTTT. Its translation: CASSLRIWDWGDTGELFF.

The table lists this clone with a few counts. CDR3 sequence reads: CASSLGLAANTGELFF. CDR3 sequence (DNA): TGTGCCAGCAGCTTAGGACTAGCGGCAAACACCGGGGAGCTGTTTTTT. The chain has TRBV13 and TRBJ2-2; 8 positions agree with TRBD2. The CDR3 sequence is 16 residues long. The germline V gene encodes CDR1 PRHDT and CDR2 FYEKMQ (reference sequence). Losses at the gene ends were 0 bases for V and 2 bases for J; bases not matched to a gene: 2.

The DNA of the CDR3 is TGTGCCAGCAGTGAATGGGCTAGCGAGATCTCCTACGAGCAGTACTTC. Translating gives CASSEWASEISYEQYF. This chain links TRBV2 with TRBJ2-7, with D possibly TRBD2 on 6 matching bases. The CDR3 is 16 amino acids. Per germline, CDR1 SNHLY and CDR2 FYNNEI. V was cut by 2 bases and J by 0 bases, with 14 bases left in between.

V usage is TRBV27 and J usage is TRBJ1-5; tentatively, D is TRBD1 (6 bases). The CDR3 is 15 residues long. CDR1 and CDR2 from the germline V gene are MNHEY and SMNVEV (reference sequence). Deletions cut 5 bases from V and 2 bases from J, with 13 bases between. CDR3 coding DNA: TGTGCCAGCAGTATACAGGGCTACGGCAATCAGCCCCAGCATTTT. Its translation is CASSIQGYGNQPQHF.

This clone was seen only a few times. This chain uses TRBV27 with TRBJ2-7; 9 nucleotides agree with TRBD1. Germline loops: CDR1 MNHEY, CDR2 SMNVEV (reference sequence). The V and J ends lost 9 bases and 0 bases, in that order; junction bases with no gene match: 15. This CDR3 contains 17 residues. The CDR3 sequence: CARMGQGRTICSYEQYF. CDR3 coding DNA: TGTGCCAGGATGGGACAGGGTCGTACAATTTGCTCCTACGAGCAGTACTTC.